The sequence of this T cell receptor (beta chain) was determined in a study of beta chain features in type 1 diabetes. Note on this clone: Its antigen is as yet unknown.

Investigators reverse transcribed all isolated RNA, so they sequenced expressed TCRB transcripts. Assay used: immunoSEQ multiplex PCR; TCRdb lists only in-frame clones, some missing. The sample lists 65,000 to 100,000 clones; 25% to 35% were seen once. Whole-study findings and limits: VDJ junctions from patients with type 1 diabetes contained fewer insertions and more deletions. In the patient group, naive, central memory and Treg TCRB repertoires seemed more alike than in the healthy donor group.

V was shortened by 4 bases and J by 5 bases, with 20 bases between the two germline ends. Germline CDR1 reads PRHDT; CDR2 reads FYEKMQ (reference sequence). The CDR3 covers 16 residues. Sequencing input: stem cell memory CD4+ T cells from blood. This clonotype was sampled from a woman in her late teens or twenties in good health. The chain combines TRBV13 with TRBJ2-5, with a tentative D call TRBD1 (5 bases). CDR3 DNA: TGTGCCAGCAGCTCCGCACCGACAGCTGACGAGGAGACCCAGTACTTC. It translates to CASSSAPTADEETQYF.